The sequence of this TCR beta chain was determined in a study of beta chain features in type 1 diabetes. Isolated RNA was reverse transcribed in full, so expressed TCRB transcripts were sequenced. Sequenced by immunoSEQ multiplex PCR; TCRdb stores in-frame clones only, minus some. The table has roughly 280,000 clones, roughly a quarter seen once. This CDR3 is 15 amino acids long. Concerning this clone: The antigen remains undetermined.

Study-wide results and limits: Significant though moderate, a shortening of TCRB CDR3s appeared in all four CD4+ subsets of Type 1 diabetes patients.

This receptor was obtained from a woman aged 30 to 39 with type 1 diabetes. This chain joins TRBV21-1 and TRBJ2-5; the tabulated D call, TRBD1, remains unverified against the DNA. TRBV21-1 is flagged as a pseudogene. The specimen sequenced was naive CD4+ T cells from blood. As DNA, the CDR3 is TGTGCCAGCAGGTCTACAGGGGGCGAGGGGGAGACCCAGTACTTC. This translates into CASRSTGGEGETQYF.